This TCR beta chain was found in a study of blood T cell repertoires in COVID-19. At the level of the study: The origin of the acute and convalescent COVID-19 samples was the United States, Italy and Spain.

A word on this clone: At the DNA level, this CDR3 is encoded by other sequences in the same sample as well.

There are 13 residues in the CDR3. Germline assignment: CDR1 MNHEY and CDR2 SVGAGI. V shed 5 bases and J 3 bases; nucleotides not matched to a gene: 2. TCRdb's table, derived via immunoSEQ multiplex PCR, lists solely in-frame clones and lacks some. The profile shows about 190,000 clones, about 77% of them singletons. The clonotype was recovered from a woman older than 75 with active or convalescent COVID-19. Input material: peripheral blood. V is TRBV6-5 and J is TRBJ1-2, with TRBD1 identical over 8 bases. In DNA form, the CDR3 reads TGTGCCAGCAGTCCGACAGGGGACTATGGCTACACCTTC. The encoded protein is CASSPTGDYGYTF.